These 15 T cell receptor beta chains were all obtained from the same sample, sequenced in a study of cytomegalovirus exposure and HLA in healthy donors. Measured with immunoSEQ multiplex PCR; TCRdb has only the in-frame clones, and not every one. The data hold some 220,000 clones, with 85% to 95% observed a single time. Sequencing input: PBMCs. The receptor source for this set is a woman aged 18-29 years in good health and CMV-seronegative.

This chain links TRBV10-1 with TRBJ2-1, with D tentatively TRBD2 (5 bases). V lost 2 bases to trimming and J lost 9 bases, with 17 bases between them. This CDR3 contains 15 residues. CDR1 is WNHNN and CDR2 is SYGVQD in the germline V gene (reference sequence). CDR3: CASSESRGPGSEQFF. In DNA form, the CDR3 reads TGCGCCAGCAGTGAGAGCCGAGGGCCCGGCAGTGAGCAGTTCTTC.

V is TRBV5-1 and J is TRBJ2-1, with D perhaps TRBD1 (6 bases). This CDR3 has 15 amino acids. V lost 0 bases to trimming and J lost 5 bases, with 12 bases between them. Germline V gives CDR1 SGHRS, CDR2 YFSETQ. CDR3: CASSLGQGRHNEQFF. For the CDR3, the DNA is TGCGCCAGCAGCTTGGGTCAGGGGCGCCACAATGAGCAGTTCTTC.

The CDR3: CASSMGGGAPYEQYF. As DNA, the CDR3 is TGTGCCAGTAGTATGGGGGGGGGAGCTCCCTACGAGCAGTACTTC. The chain couples TRBV19 to TRBJ2-7, with 7 bases identical to TRBD2. The V segment lost 3 bases and the J segment 2 bases; nucleotides outside the gene matches: 7. The CDR3 is 15 residues long. The germline V gene encodes CDR1 LNHDA and CDR2 SQIVND (reference sequence).

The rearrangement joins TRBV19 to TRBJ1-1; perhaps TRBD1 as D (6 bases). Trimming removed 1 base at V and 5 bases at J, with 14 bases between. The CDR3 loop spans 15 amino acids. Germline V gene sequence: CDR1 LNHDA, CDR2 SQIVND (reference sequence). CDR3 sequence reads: CASSIASRGFTEAFF. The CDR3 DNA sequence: TGTGCCAGTAGTATAGCGTCCAGGGGATTTACTGAAGCTTTCTTT.

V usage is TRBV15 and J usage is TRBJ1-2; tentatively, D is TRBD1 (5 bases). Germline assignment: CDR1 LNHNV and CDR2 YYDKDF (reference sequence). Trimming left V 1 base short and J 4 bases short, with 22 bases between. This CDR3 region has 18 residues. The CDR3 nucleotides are TGTGCCACCAGCAGAGGGGGCAGGGATGCCGGAGATAGCTATGGCTACACCTTC. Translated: CATSRGGRDAGDSYGYTF.

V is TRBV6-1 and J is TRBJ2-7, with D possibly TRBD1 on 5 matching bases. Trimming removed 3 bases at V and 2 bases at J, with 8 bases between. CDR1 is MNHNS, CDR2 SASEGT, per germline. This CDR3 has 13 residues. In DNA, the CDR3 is TGTGCCAGCAGTGACAGGGCAACCTACGAGCAGTACTTC. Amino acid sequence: CASSDRATYEQYF.

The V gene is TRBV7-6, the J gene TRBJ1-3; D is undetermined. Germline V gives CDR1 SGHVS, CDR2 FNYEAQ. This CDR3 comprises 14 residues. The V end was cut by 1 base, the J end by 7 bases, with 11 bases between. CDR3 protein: CASSLGAVGNTIYF. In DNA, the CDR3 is TGTGCCAGCAGCTTAGGGGCCGTGGGCAACACCATATATTTT.

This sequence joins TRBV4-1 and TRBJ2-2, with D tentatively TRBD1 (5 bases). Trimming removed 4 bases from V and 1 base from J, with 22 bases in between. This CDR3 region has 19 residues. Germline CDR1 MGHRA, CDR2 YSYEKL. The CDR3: CASSPRFTGLDQNTGELFF. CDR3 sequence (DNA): TGCGCCAGCAGCCCACGATTTACAGGTCTTGACCAGAACACCGGGGAGCTGTTTTTT.

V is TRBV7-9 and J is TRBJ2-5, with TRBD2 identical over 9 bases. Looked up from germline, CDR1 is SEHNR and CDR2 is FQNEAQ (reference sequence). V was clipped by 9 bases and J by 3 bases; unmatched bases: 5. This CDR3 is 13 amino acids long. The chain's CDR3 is CARASGAEETQYF. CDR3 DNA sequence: TGTGCCAGGGCTAGCGGGGCAGAAGAGACCCAGTACTTC.

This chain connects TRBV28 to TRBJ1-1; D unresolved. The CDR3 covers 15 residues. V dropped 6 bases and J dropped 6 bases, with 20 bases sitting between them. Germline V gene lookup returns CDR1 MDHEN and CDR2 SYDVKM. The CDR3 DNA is TGTGCCAGCAGGGGCGCGGCTCGGGAATTCGCTGAAGCTTTCTTT. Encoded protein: CASRGAAREFAEAFF.

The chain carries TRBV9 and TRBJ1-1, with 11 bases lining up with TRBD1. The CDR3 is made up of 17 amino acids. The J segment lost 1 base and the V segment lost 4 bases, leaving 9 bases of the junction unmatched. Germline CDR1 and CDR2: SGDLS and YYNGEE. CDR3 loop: CASSLLTGTGGNTEAFF. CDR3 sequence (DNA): TGTGCCAGCAGCCTACTAACCGGGACAGGGGGGAACACTGAAGCTTTCTTT.

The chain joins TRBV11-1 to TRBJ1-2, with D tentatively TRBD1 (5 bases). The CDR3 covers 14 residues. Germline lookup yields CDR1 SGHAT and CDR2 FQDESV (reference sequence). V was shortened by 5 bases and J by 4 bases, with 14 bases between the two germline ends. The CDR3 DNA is TGTGCCAGCAGCCCAGGGCGGCGCTTCTATGGCTACACCTTC. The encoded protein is CASSPGRRFYGYTF.

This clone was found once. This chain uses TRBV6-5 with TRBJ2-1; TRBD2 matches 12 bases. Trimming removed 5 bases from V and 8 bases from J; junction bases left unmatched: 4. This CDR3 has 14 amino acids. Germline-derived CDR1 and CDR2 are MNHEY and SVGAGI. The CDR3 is CASSPTSGSDEQFF. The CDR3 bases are TGTGCCAGCAGTCCGACTAGCGGGAGCGATGAGCAGTTCTTC.

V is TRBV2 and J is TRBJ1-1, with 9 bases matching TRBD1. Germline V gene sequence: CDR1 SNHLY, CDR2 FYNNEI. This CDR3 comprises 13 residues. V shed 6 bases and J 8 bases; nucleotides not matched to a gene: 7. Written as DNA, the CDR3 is TGTGCCAGCAGCGCCTGGACAGGGGTGGAAGCTTTCTTT. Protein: CASSAWTGVEAFF.

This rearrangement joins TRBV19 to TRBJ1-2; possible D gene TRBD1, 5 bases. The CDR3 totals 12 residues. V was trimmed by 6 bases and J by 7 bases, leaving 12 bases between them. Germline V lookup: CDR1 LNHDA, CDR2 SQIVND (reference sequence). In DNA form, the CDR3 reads TGTGCCAGTAGCAGGGAACTTGGTGGCTACACCTTC. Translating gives CASSRELGGYTF.